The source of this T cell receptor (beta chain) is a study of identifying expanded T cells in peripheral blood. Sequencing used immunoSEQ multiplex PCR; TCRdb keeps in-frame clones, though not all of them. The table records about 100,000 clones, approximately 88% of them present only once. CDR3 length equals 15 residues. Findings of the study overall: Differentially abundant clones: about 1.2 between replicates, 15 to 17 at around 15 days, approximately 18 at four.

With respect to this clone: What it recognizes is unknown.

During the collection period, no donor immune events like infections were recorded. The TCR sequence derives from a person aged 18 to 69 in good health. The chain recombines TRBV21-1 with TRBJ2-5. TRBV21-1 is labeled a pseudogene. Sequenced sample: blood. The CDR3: CASSVPGPPAETQYF. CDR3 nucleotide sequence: TGTGCCAGCAGCGTTCCGGGACCGCCGGCGGAGACCCAGTACTTC.